A selection of T cell receptor beta chains follows, all from one sample in a study of post-analysis software for immune sequencing data. One entry per CDR3 protein, called by TCRdb with MiXCR from the PCR reads. Here the sample spans roughly 730,000 distinct CDR3 sequences, approximately 30% being singletons. The sequencing input was blood. Source of these receptors: a girl between 10 and 17 years old with multiple sclerosis. CDR3s include the opening cysteine and the closing phenylalanine or tryptophan. Each record gives: V gene, D gene, clone size, J gene, CDR3 DNA, CDR3 protein. A D gene is named only where the DNA matches it firmly. Rows may omit the clone size; those that give it use once, few, many or a size class.

v_call: TRBV20-1
d_call: TRBD1
clone_size: .
j_call: TRBJ1-2
cdr3_nt: TGCAGTGCCCACAGGGGGCTGTCCCACTATGGCTACACCTTC
cdr3_aa: CSAHRGLSHYGYTF

v_call: TRBV7-2
d_call: .
clone_size: .
j_call: TRBJ1-2
cdr3_nt: TGTGCCGGCAGCTTCGTTGGGACAAGTCTACATACTAACTATGGCTACACCTTC
cdr3_aa: CAGSFVGTSLHTNYGYTF

v_call: TRBV27
d_call: .
clone_size: .
j_call: TRBJ2-1
cdr3_nt: TGTGCCAGCAGCAATTCAGGGGGGTACCTTTACAATGAGCAGTTCTTC
cdr3_aa: CASSNSGGYLYNEQFF

v_call: TRBV11-2
d_call: .
clone_size: few
j_call: TRBJ2-4
cdr3_nt: TGTGCCAGCAGCTTAGTCGGAGGCCTACTGGGCAAAAACATTCAGTACTTC
cdr3_aa: CASSLVGGLLGKNIQYF

v_call: TRBV13
d_call: TRBD1
clone_size: .
j_call: TRBJ1-5
cdr3_nt: TGTGCCAGCAGCGTACAGGGGCCCAATCAGCCCCAGCATTTT
cdr3_aa: CASSVQGPNQPQHF

v_call: TRBV7-9
d_call: TRBD2
clone_size: .
j_call: TRBJ2-7
cdr3_nt: TGTGCCAGCAGCTTAGGCGGGGGGCGAAGTAACGAGCAGTACTTC
cdr3_aa: CASSLGGGRSNEQYF

v_call: TRBV13
d_call: .
clone_size: few
j_call: TRBJ2-5
cdr3_nt: TGTGCCAGCAGCCCCCGAGGGGACGGGAGCGAGACCCAGTACTTC
cdr3_aa: CASSPRGDGSETQYF

v_call: TRBV5-1
d_call: .
clone_size: many
j_call: TRBJ1-4
cdr3_nt: TGCGCCAGCAGCTCGGGACAAGTTAATGAAAAACTGTTTTTT
cdr3_aa: CASSSGQVNEKLFF

v_call: TRBV11-2
d_call: .
clone_size: .
j_call: TRBJ2-7
cdr3_nt: TGTGCCAGCAGCCAGGACGGAGCCTCCTACGAGCAGTACTTC
cdr3_aa: CASSQDGASYEQYF

v_call: TRBV5-1
d_call: .
clone_size: .
j_call: TRBJ2-5
cdr3_nt: TGCGCCAGCAGCTTGGGGGATCGGCAGGGGCAAGAGACCCAGTACTTC
cdr3_aa: CASSLGDRQGQETQYF

v_call: TRBV20-1
d_call: TRBD1
clone_size: .
j_call: TRBJ1-6
cdr3_nt: TGCAGTGCTAGAGATTCGGGACAGGGTTATAATTCACCCCTCCACTTT
cdr3_aa: CSARDSGQGYNSPLHF

v_call: TRBV6-1
d_call: .
clone_size: .
j_call: TRBJ1-5
cdr3_nt: TGTGCCAACCGGGGCCAGGACAGCGTGTCACTAGGCAATCAGCCCCAGCATTTT
cdr3_aa: CANRGQDSVSLGNQPQHF

v_call: TRBV4-3
d_call: .
clone_size: .
j_call: TRBJ1-2
cdr3_nt: TGCGCCAGCAGCCAAGATAGAGTCGATTTCGCTCCCTATGGCTACACCTTC
cdr3_aa: CASSQDRVDFAPYGYTF

v_call: TRBV5-1
d_call: .
clone_size: .
j_call: TRBJ2-7
cdr3_nt: TGCGCCAGCAGCTACGATCGATGGCAGGCCTACGAGCAGTACTTC
cdr3_aa: CASSYDRWQAYEQYF

v_call: TRBV28
d_call: TRBD1
clone_size: .
j_call: TRBJ2-4
cdr3_nt: TGTGCCAGCAGTTTACTAATGAGGGGGCGTAAAAACATTCAGTACTTC
cdr3_aa: CASSLLMRGRKNIQYF

v_call: TRBV5-1
d_call: TRBD1
clone_size: .
j_call: TRBJ2-1
cdr3_nt: TGCGCCAGCAGCCTTACAGGGGATTTTTCCTACAATGAGCAGTTCTTC
cdr3_aa: CASSLTGDFSYNEQFF

v_call: TRBV20-1
d_call: .
clone_size: .
j_call: TRBJ2-1
cdr3_nt: TGCAGTGCCAGACCCCCGGGGATGGACGATGAGCAGTTCTTC
cdr3_aa: CSARPPGMDDEQFF

v_call: TRBV7-8
d_call: .
clone_size: .
j_call: TRBJ2-5
cdr3_nt: TGTGCCAACAGCTTAGTAGCAGGGACGCAAGAGACCCAGTACTTC
cdr3_aa: CANSLVAGTQETQYF

v_call: TRBV6-5
d_call: .
clone_size: many
j_call: TRBJ2-5
cdr3_nt: TGCGCCAGCAGCCGAGGAGAGACCCAGTACTTC
cdr3_aa: CASSRGETQYF

v_call: TRBV29-1
d_call: .
clone_size: .
j_call: TRBJ2-4
cdr3_nt: TGCAGCGCCTCCTCCGGGGCCCTAAACATTCAGTACTTC
cdr3_aa: CSASSGALNIQYF

v_call: TRBV18
d_call: .
clone_size: .
j_call: TRBJ1-2
cdr3_nt: TGTGCCAGCTCACAACGGGGGCAGGACTATGGCTACACCTTC
cdr3_aa: CASSQRGQDYGYTF

v_call: TRBV5-1
d_call: .
clone_size: once
j_call: TRBJ2-2
cdr3_nt: TGCGCCAGCAGCAACGGGGCACTGAACACCGGGGAGCTGTTTTTT
cdr3_aa: CASSNGALNTGELFF

v_call: TRBV6-1
d_call: TRBD1
clone_size: few
j_call: TRBJ1-5
cdr3_nt: TGTGCCAGCACCCCGCATTCCCAGGGGGGAGGCAATCAGCCCCAGCATTTT
cdr3_aa: CASTPHSQGGGNQPQHF

v_call: TRBV27
d_call: .
clone_size: few
j_call: TRBJ2-7
cdr3_nt: TGTGCCAGCAGTTCGCGCGGTAGCTCCTACGAGCAGTACTTC
cdr3_aa: CASSSRGSSYEQYF

v_call: TRBV9
d_call: TRBD1
clone_size: few
j_call: TRBJ2-1
cdr3_nt: TGTGCCAGCAGCGAGGAGACAGGGGGCCACAATGAGCAGTTCTTC
cdr3_aa: CASSEETGGHNEQFF

v_call: TRBV10-3
d_call: TRBD1
clone_size: few
j_call: TRBJ2-4
cdr3_nt: TGTGCCATCAGTCCAATCCCCGGGACAGGGTCTTACGGGCAGTACTTC
cdr3_aa: CAISPIPGTGSYGQYF

v_call: TRBV4-3
d_call: .
clone_size: .
j_call: TRBJ2-7
cdr3_nt: TGCGCCAGCGGCCAAGATAGGCTCGGAGGCTACGAGCAGTACTTC
cdr3_aa: CASGQDRLGGYEQYF

v_call: TRBV27
d_call: .
clone_size: .
j_call: TRBJ2-1
cdr3_nt: TGTACCAGCAGACTAAGGTTAAATGAGCAGTTCTTC
cdr3_aa: CTSRLRLNEQFF

v_call: TRBV12-3/TRBV12-4
d_call: .
clone_size: .
j_call: TRBJ1-2
cdr3_nt: TGTGCCAGCAGGTCGACTGGCCAGGAGGAGGGCTACACCTTC
cdr3_aa: CASRSTGQEEGYTF

v_call: TRBV7-2
d_call: .
clone_size: few
j_call: TRBJ1-5
cdr3_nt: TGTGCCAGCAGCCGTGGGGGGGGGACGTCCAATCAGCCCCAGCATTTT
cdr3_aa: CASSRGGGTSNQPQHF

v_call: TRBV4-3
d_call: TRBD2
clone_size: .
j_call: TRBJ2-1
cdr3_nt: TGCGTCAGCAGCCAAACGACTCCGGGACTAGTGGTTTCCGTCTCCTACAATGAGCAGTTCTTC
cdr3_aa: CVSSQTTPGLVVSVSYNEQFF

v_call: TRBV6-5
d_call: .
clone_size: few
j_call: TRBJ1-1
cdr3_nt: TGTGCCAGCAGTTACACTGGACAGTCGAACACTGAAGCTTTCTTT
cdr3_aa: CASSYTGQSNTEAFF

v_call: TRBV4-2
d_call: .
clone_size: .
j_call: TRBJ2-3
cdr3_nt: TGTGCCAGCAGCCAAGATCGAGGGGCTGCTTCAGATACGCAGTATTTT
cdr3_aa: CASSQDRGAASDTQYF

v_call: TRBV9
d_call: .
clone_size: .
j_call: TRBJ1-2
cdr3_nt: TGTGCCAGCAGCCCCCGACAGGATGGCTACACCTTC
cdr3_aa: CASSPRQDGYTF

v_call: TRBV25-1
d_call: TRBD1
clone_size: .
j_call: TRBJ2-3
cdr3_nt: TGTGCCAGCAGTGAGACAGGGGGGGTAGATACGCAGTATTTT
cdr3_aa: CASSETGGVDTQYF

v_call: TRBV6-5
d_call: .
clone_size: few
j_call: TRBJ1-2
cdr3_nt: TGTGCCAGCAGTTACCCCTCTTTCGGGATCTATGGCTACACCTTC
cdr3_aa: CASSYPSFGIYGYTF

v_call: TRBV6-5
d_call: .
clone_size: .
j_call: TRBJ2-1
cdr3_nt: TGTGCCAGCAGGCCGGGAGTAAGGCGCTACAATGAGCAGTTCTTC
cdr3_aa: CASRPGVRRYNEQFF

v_call: TRBV29-1
d_call: .
clone_size: few
j_call: TRBJ1-2
cdr3_nt: TGCAGCGTTGAAGATCAGGACTATGGCTACACCTTC
cdr3_aa: CSVEDQDYGYTF

v_call: TRBV6-6
d_call: .
clone_size: .
j_call: TRBJ2-7
cdr3_nt: TGTGGCAGCAGTCGGTCGAGGTTCGAGCAGTACTTC
cdr3_aa: CGSSRSRFEQYF

v_call: TRBV12-3/TRBV12-4
d_call: .
clone_size: .
j_call: TRBJ1-2
cdr3_nt: TGTGCCAGCAGTTTAGCGCCGGGGCGTCAACGCTACACCTTC
cdr3_aa: CASSLAPGRQRYTF

v_call: TRBV6-5
d_call: TRBD1
clone_size: many
j_call: TRBJ2-3
cdr3_nt: TGTGCCAGCAGTTACTCCGCGGACAGGGTCACAGATACGCAGTATTTT
cdr3_aa: CASSYSADRVTDTQYF

v_call: TRBV10-3
d_call: TRBD1
clone_size: few
j_call: TRBJ2-7
cdr3_nt: TGTGCCATCAGTGAAGGTAACAGGGGGTCCTACGAGCAGTACTTC
cdr3_aa: CAISEGNRGSYEQYF

v_call: TRBV7-2
d_call: .
clone_size: .
j_call: TRBJ1-5
cdr3_nt: TGTGCCAGCAGCTTAGGGGCCCTTAGCAATCAGCCCCAGCATTTT
cdr3_aa: CASSLGALSNQPQHF

v_call: TRBV6-5
d_call: TRBD1
clone_size: few
j_call: TRBJ1-1
cdr3_nt: TGTGCCGCCTCTGACAGGACAGGACGTAACACTGAAGCTTTCTTT
cdr3_aa: CAASDRTGRNTEAFF

v_call: TRBV7-9
d_call: TRBD2
clone_size: few
j_call: TRBJ2-1
cdr3_nt: TGTGCCAGCAGCTTAGTACTAGCGGGAAAGAATGAGCAGTTCTTC
cdr3_aa: CASSLVLAGKNEQFF

v_call: TRBV6-5
d_call: TRBD2
clone_size: few
j_call: TRBJ2-1
cdr3_nt: TGTGTCAGCAGCCTACTAGCGGGAATGGTTGGTGAGCAGTTCTTC
cdr3_aa: CVSSLLAGMVGEQFF

v_call: TRBV10-3
d_call: .
clone_size: .
j_call: TRBJ2-5
cdr3_nt: TGTGCCATCAGTGGGCCCCCAGGGGCCCAAGAGACCCAGTACTTC
cdr3_aa: CAISGPPGAQETQYF

v_call: TRBV4-3
d_call: .
clone_size: few
j_call: TRBJ2-2
cdr3_nt: TGCGCCAGCAGCCAAGTTCCGGGGCCCGACGGGGAGCTGTTTTTT
cdr3_aa: CASSQVPGPDGELFF

v_call: TRBV14
d_call: .
clone_size: .
j_call: TRBJ1-2
cdr3_nt: TGTGCCAGCAGCCAAGACTCCGGAGACTATGGCTACACCTTC
cdr3_aa: CASSQDSGDYGYTF

v_call: TRBV7-6
d_call: TRBD2
clone_size: .
j_call: TRBJ2-1
cdr3_nt: TGTGCCAGCAGCCCTACTAGCGGTCCTTTGGGGAATGAGCAGTTCTTC
cdr3_aa: CASSPTSGPLGNEQFF

v_call: TRBV4-3
d_call: TRBD1
clone_size: few
j_call: TRBJ2-7
cdr3_nt: TGCGCCAGCAGCCCGCACTACCGGGACAGGGGAGACGAGCAGTACTTC
cdr3_aa: CASSPHYRDRGDEQYF

v_call: TRBV19
d_call: .
clone_size: .
j_call: TRBJ2-3
cdr3_nt: TGTGCCAGTAGTATAGCCACAGATACGCAGTATTTT
cdr3_aa: CASSIATDTQYF

v_call: TRBV28
d_call: TRBD2
clone_size: .
j_call: TRBJ2-1
cdr3_nt: TGTGCCAGCAGGTTTAGCGGGGCCTACAATGAGCAGGTCTTC
cdr3_aa: CASRFSGAYNEQVF

v_call: TRBV20-1
d_call: TRBD1
clone_size: .
j_call: TRBJ1-5
cdr3_nt: TGCAGTGCTAGAGTGAGGGGACAGGGCGGTCAGCCCCAGCATTTT
cdr3_aa: CSARVRGQGGQPQHF

v_call: TRBV5-1
d_call: TRBD2
clone_size: few
j_call: TRBJ2-1
cdr3_nt: TGCGCCAGCAGACAAGGGACTAGCGGGGGAAATGAGCAGTTCTTC
cdr3_aa: CASRQGTSGGNEQFF